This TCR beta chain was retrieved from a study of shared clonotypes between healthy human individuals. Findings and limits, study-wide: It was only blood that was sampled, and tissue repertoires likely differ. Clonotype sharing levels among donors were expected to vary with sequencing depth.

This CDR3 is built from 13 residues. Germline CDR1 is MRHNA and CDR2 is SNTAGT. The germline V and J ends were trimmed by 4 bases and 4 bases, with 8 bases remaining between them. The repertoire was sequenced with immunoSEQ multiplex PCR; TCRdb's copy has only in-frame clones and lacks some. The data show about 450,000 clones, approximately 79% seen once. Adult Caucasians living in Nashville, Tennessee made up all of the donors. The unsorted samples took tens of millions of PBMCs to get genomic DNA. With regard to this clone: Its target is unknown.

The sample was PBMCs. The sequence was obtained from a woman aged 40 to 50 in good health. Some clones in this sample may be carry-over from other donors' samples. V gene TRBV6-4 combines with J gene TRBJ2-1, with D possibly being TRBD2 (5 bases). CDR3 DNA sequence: TGTGCCAGCAGTGCGGACTCGTACAATGAGCAGTTCTTC. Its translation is CASSADSYNEQFF.